The rows below give T cell receptor beta chains drawn from one sample of a study of blood T cell repertoires in COVID-19. Only in-frame clones appear in the TCRdb table, and some are missing; sequencing was by immunoSEQ multiplex PCR. This sample carries tens of thousands of clones, around 81% of them seen once, and the ten largest clones take more than 4%. The specimen was peripheral blood. The origin of the receptors is a man aged 50-60 years with active COVID-19. CDR3s include the opening cysteine and the closing phenylalanine or tryptophan. The order of the fields is clone size, V gene, J gene, D gene, CDR3 DNA, CDR3 protein. A D gene is named only where the DNA matches it firmly. The size field is filled for only some rows; it gives once, few, many or a size class.

-,TRBV10-1,TRBJ2-7,-,TGCGCCAGCAGTGACCCGGACACCGAGCAGTACTTC,CASSDPDTEQYF
-,TRBV6-2/TRBV6-3,TRBJ2-2,-,TGTGCCAGCAGTTACTCGGGGAGCGTCTGGGACGGGGAGCTGTTTTTT,CASSYSGSVWDGELFF
-,TRBV11-3,TRBJ2-5,TRBD2,TGTGCCAGCAGCTTAGGCGGGGGGAAAGGAGAGACCCAGTACTTC,CASSLGGGKGETQYF
-,TRBV7-2,TRBJ1-5,-,TGTGCCAGCGCACAGGGAGGGAGGCAGCCCCAGCATTTT,CASAQGGRQPQHF
-,TRBV2,TRBJ2-1,TRBD2,TGTGCCAGCAATTGGCGGGGGGCCAATGAGCAGTTCTTC,CASNWRGANEQFF
-,TRBV4-1,TRBJ1-1,-,TGCGCCAGCAGCCATTTGGTCGTCGCGGGCGAGACTGAAGCTTTCTTT,CASSHLVVAGETEAFF
-,TRBV28,TRBJ1-5,TRBD1,TGTGCCAGCAGTCCCGGGACAGGGAGCAATCAGCCCCGGCATTTT,CASSPGTGSNQPRHF
-,TRBV28,TRBJ2-2,TRBD2,TGTGCCAGCAGTTTTGGTCTAGCGGGGTTCGGCACCGGGGAGCTGTTTTTT,CASSFGLAGFGTGELFF
-,TRBV6-2/TRBV6-3,TRBJ1-1,TRBD1,TGTGCCAGCAGTCATGACAGGGAAGGTCTCTCGGCTTTCTTT,CASSHDREGLSAFF
-,TRBV11-2,TRBJ2-7,-,TGTGCCAGCAGCTTAGATCGTCGGTACGAGCAGTACTTC,CASSLDRRYEQYF
-,TRBV28,TRBJ2-3,-,TGTGCCAGCAGTTTTGGACTGTTAGGCCCAGATACGCAGTATTTT,CASSFGLLGPDTQYF
-,TRBV24-1,TRBJ1-2,-,TGTGCCACCAGTGACTCCGGACAGCTCTATGGCTACACCTTC,CATSDSGQLYGYTF
-,TRBV7-9,TRBJ1-6,-,TGTGCCAGCAGCTTAGACAGGATGGCCTATAATTCACCCCTCCACTTT,CASSLDRMAYNSPLHF
-,TRBV19,TRBJ2-5,TRBD2,TGTGCCACTCGGACTAGCGGGGGCGTTTACCAAGAGACCCAGTACTTC,CATRTSGGVYQETQYF
-,TRBV24-1,TRBJ2-1,TRBD2,TGTGCCACCAGTGATCCGTACGGGACTAGCGAGTATGAGCAGTTCTTC,CATSDPYGTSEYEQFF
-,TRBV5-1,TRBJ2-3,-,TGCGCCAGCAGCTTGGCCTGGGCGGGGGCCTTCCTCGACCACACAGATACGCAGTATTTT,CASSLAWAGAFLDHTDTQYF
-,TRBV6-1,TRBJ2-7,-,TGTGCCAGCAGTGAATGGCTCGTCGTTACCTACGAGCAGTACTTC,CASSEWLVVTYEQYF
-,TRBV4-1,TRBJ2-3,TRBD2,TGCGCCAGCAGCCCAATACGGGGGGGCACAGATACGCAGTATTTT,CASSPIRGGTDTQYF
once,TRBV13,TRBJ1-3,-,TGTGCCAGCAGCCCCTTCACAGACAGAAACTCTGGAAACACCATATATTTT,CASSPFTDRNSGNTIYF
-,TRBV2,TRBJ2-3,-,TGTGCCAGCAGTGAAGCTCCTAGTGTCCATACGCAGTATTTT,CASSEAPSVHTQYF
-,TRBV10-1,TRBJ2-7,-,TGCGCCAGCAGTGACCCGGCAGGGGGGATCTACGAGCAGTACTTC,CASSDPAGGIYEQYF
-,TRBV4-2,TRBJ2-5,TRBD2,TGTGCCAGCAGCCAAGAGGCCGGGGGGGCGGTTGAAGAGACCCAGTACTTC,CASSQEAGGAVEETQYF
-,TRBV5-1,TRBJ1-1,-,TGCGCCAGCAGCTTGGTCCCAGGGAACACTGAAGCTTTCTTT,CASSLVPGNTEAFF
-,TRBV4-3,TRBJ1-5,-,TGCGCCAGCAGCCAGTATCAGGGCTCCACCTCGCCCCAGCATTTT,CASSQYQGSTSPQHF
few,TRBV27,TRBJ2-3,TRBD2,TGTGCCAGCAGTTTATTAATCCGGCTAGCGGGAGCCCTTAGCACAGATACGCAGTATTTT,CASSLLIRLAGALSTDTQYF
-,TRBV11-2,TRBJ2-5,TRBD1,TGTGCCAGCAGCTCCAGTTTGGACAGGATCCAAGAGACCCAGTACTTC,CASSSSLDRIQETQYF
-,TRBV29-1,TRBJ1-1,-,TGCATCTGCTCAGGCGCCGGCACTGAAGCTTTCTTT,CICSGAGTEAFF